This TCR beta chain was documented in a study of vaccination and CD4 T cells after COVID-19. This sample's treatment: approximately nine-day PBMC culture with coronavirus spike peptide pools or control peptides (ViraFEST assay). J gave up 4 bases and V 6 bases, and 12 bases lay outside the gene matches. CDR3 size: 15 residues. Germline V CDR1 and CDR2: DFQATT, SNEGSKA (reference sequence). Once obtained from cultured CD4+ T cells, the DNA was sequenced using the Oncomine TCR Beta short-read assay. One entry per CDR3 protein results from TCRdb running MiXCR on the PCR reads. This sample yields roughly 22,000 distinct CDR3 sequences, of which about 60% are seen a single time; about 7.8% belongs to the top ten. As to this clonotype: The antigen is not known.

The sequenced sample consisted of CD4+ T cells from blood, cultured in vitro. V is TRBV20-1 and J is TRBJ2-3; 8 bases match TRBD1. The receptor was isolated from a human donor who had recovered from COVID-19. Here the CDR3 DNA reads TGCAGTGCCCCGAGAGCTGACAGGGGAGCAGATACGCAGTATTTT. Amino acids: CSAPRADRGADTQYF.